A selection of T cell receptor beta chains follows, all from one sample in a study of blood T cell repertoires in COVID-19. This table comes from immunoSEQ multiplex PCR, and its TCRdb copy is limited to in-frame clones, with some not included. The table includes more than 85,000 clones, 75% to 85% detected once. The sample consisted of peripheral blood. These TCRs come from a man in his 60s with acute or convalescent COVID-19. Both conserved end residues are trimmed from each CDR3. Each record gives: J gene, clone size, V gene, CDR3 protein. Clone size is stated in some rows and not others, as once, few, many or a class when expanded.

J: TRBJ1-3
size: once
V: TRBV28
CDR3: ASSIALSGNTIY

J: TRBJ1-1
size: NA
V: TRBV15
CDR3: ATSRRGAGGLEAF

J: TRBJ1-1
size: NA
V: TRBV5-5
CDR3: ASSLGGVPTEAF

J: TRBJ2-7
size: NA
V: TRBV7-8
CDR3: ASSPDSGTGAEQY

J: TRBJ2-7
size: NA
V: TRBV3-1/TRBV3-2
CDR3: ASSDRGPDEQY

J: TRBJ1-1
size: NA
V: TRBV5-4
CDR3: ASSLVGQGRTEAF

J: TRBJ1-2
size: once
V: TRBV5-1
CDR3: ASSVGAGVDYGYT

J: TRBJ2-1
size: NA
V: TRBV11-3
CDR3: ASSLGAGGTNEQF

J: TRBJ1-2
size: NA
V: TRBV6-5
CDR3: ASSWGGPYGYT

J: TRBJ2-6
size: NA
V: TRBV29-1
CDR3: SAPEGGSGANVLT

J: TRBJ1-2
size: NA
V: TRBV29-1
CDR3: SVEPGFDGYT

J: TRBJ2-1
size: NA
V: TRBV7-3
CDR3: ASSWGLAGNNEQF